This T cell receptor beta chain emerged from a study of immune evolution from preneoplasia to lung adenocarcinoma (dated by TCRdb to about 2021). With regard to the full study: No AAH lesions showed HLA loss of heterozygosity, compared with over 6% of AIS, more than 13% of MIA and about a third of ADC lesions. Immune contexture across lung adenocarcinoma precursors and invasive adenocarcinoma was profiled using immune gene expression, TCR sequencing and multiplex immunofluorescence. Resected precursor lesions (AAH, AIS, MIA) and invasive adenocarcinomas were each compared against paired morphologically normal lung tissue. Sample size was determined by specimen availability and not by a prior power calculation. The immune data were combined with whole exome sequencing and methylation data from the same cohort of nodules. The overall cohort comprised 45 to 65 patients with pulmonary nodules who underwent surgical resection. A total of around 52 patients contributed TCR sequencing data. It was reported in the study that 105 samples were used for TCR sequencing. POLYSOLVER was used to infer Class I HLA alleles from exome data, while LOHHLA was used to detect allele-specific HLA loss. What the study reported, not specific to this receptor: Because all patients came from Japan and China, whether the findings apply to Western populations was uncertain. Normal lung had the highest top T cell clone frequencies, which appeared to decline progressively from AAH through AIS, MIA and invasive adenocarcinoma. Clonality was highest in normal lung, while later-stage lesions appeared to show lower clonality but higher T cell density and diversity. The highest T cell clonality was observed in KRAS-mutant nodules compared with EGFR-mutant or double wild-type lesions. Findings were based on association rather than direct causation; larger cohorts with long-term follow-up and longitudinal biopsies were deemed needed.

The immunoSEQ hsTCRbeta Kit was used to sequence TCR beta CDR3 regions from DNA. The authors' analysis ran thus. The ImmunoSEQ Analyzer was used to analyse the TCR sequencing data. T cell clonality was defined as 1 minus Pielou's evenness computed on productive rearrangements. To measure T cell diversity, the inverse Simpson index was applied to productive templates. T cell density was defined as TCR beta template counts normalized to usable DNA, with usable DNA estimated by amplification and sequencing of housekeeping genes. TCR metrics were compared across histologic stages using two-sided Kruskal-Wallis tests. Drawn from immuneACCESS, this table holds only the in-frame rearrangements with V and J called that TCRdb kept. Clones are partly lost; checked studies trace under half to an unresolved V gene and leave the rest unexplained. The V and J calls and clone size are taken from that table; D and trimming were inferred from the DNA. Recorded for this sample are under 5,000 clones; approximately 85% of them occurred a single time. Together, the top ten hold just over 8% of the sample.

Worth noting for this clone: The target of this receptor is not known. Per-base quality was not reported, and no clone a single base away is much larger than it.

Resection was performed on patients in Japan or China between 2014 and 2017. The histologic diagnosis of each case was independently confirmed on H&E slides by two lung cancer pathologists. Macro-dissection after pathologic assessment enriched premalignant or tumor cells for nucleic acid extraction. DNA was isolated from FFPE tissue using the AllPrep DNA/RNA FFPE Kit. CDR1 and CDR2 are read off the germline V gene (reference sequence) as SEHNR and FQNEAQ. The cysteine opens and the phenylalanine closes a CDR3 of 14 amino acids. Only the CDR3 part of the read is kept: 42 bases, read in frame from the first base. From V the trimming removes 7 bases and from J it removes 3 bases, while the gene matches leave 4 bases of the junction unaccounted for.

The chain is made from TRBV7-9 and TRBJ2-1; TRBD2 lines up with 9 middle nucleotides. The specimen was FFPE lung adenocarcinoma in situ tissue. In light of the paper, this sample's cell subset or site label describes: preinvasive adenocarcinoma in situ (AIS). The sequence derives from a person aged 65 to 85 with lung adenocarcinoma. This receptor carries the CDR3 CASTLSGSYNEQFF. The DNA sequence reads TGTGCCAGCACCCTTAGCGGGAGCTACAATGAGCAGTTCTTC.